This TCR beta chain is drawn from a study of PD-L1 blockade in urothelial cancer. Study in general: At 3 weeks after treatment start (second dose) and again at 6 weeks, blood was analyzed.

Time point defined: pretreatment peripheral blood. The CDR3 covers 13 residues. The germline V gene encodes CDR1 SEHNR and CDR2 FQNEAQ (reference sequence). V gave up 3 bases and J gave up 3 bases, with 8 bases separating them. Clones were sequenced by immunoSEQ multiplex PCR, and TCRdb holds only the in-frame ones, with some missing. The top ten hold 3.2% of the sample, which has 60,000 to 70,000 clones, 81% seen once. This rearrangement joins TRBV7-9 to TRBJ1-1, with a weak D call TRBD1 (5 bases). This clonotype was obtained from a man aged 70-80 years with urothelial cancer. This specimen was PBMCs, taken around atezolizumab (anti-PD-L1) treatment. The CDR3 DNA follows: TGTGCCAGCAGCTTCTCGGGGGACACTGAAGCTTTCTTT. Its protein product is CASSFSGDTEAFF. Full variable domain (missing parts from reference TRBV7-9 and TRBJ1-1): DTGVSQNPRHKITKRGQNVTFRCDPISEHNRLYWYRQTLGQGPEFLTYFQNEAQLEKSRLLSDRFSAERPKGSFSTLEIQRTEQGDSAMYLCASSFSGDTEAFFGQGTRLTVV.